Shown below are 29 T cell receptor beta chains from a single sample sequenced in a study of blood T cell repertoires in COVID-19. The data were produced by immunoSEQ multiplex PCR, yet TCRdb's version contains in-frame clones alone and is incomplete. This table has some 230,000 clones, 70% to 90% appearing once. Sequencing was performed on peripheral blood. The source of these receptors is a young man who had recovered from COVID-19.

The chain is built from TRBV19 and TRBJ1-2, with 12 nucleotides matching TRBD1. This CDR3 has 13 amino acids. CDR1 is LNHDA, CDR2 SQIVND, per germline (reference sequence). V was pared by 9 bases and J by 5 bases, with 4 bases of the junction left unmatched. The CDR3 nucleotides are TGTGCCAGCGGGACAGGGGGCGCGTATGGCTACACCTTC. This sequence encodes CASGTGGAYGYTF.

V is TRBV29-1 and J is TRBJ1-2; no reliable D call. Trimming pared 6 bases from V and 0 bases from J, leaving 8 bases between. This CDR3 spans 12 amino acids. The germline V gene has CDR1 SQVTM and CDR2 ANQGSEA. CDR3 sequence reads: CSVGTANYGYTF. In DNA, the CDR3 is TGCAGCGTCGGAACAGCTAACTATGGCTACACCTTC. Full variable domain (rest looked up from reference TRBV29-1 and TRBJ1-2): SAVISQKPSRDICQRGTSLTIQCQVDSQVTMMFWYRQQPGQSLTLIATANQGSEATYESGFVIDKFPISRPNLTFSTLTVSNMSPEDSSIYLCSVGTANYGYTFGSGTRLTVV.

The chain employs TRBV5-1 and TRBJ2-7; 9 bases are shared with TRBD2. The CDR3 is 15 amino acids. The trim removed 0 bases at V and 5 bases at J, leaving 6 bases unmatched. Germline V gives CDR1 SGHRS, CDR2 YFSETQ. The CDR3 spells CASSLVAGGLNEQYF. DNA for the CDR3: TGCGCCAGCAGCTTGGTGGCGGGGGGGCTTAACGAGCAGTACTTC.

This clone was detected only a few times. This chain uses TRBV6-6 with TRBJ1-1; no clear D gene. V lost 2 bases and J 8 bases, leaving 9 bases between the germline ends. This CDR3 comprises 12 residues. CDR1 is MNHNY and CDR2 is SVGAGI in the germline V gene (reference sequence). The CDR3 sequence: CASSYMGAEAFF. The CDR3 region has the DNA TGTGCCAGCAGTTACATGGGAGCCGAAGCTTTCTTT.

This rearrangement joins TRBV25-1 to TRBJ1-6; maybe TRBD1 (5 bases). CDR1 and CDR2 (germline): MGHDK, SYGVNS. Trimming took off 3 bases at V and 0 bases at J, with 9 bases between the two ends. This CDR3 is 16 amino acids long. The CDR3 reads CASSDGGSSYNSPLHF. The DNA of the CDR3 is TGTGCCAGCAGTGACGGGGGGAGCTCCTATAATTCACCCCTCCACTTT.

The rearrangement links TRBV9 to TRBJ1-4; a possible D gene is TRBD1 (5 bases). CDR3 size: 15 residues. V lost 3 bases and J lost 3, with 12 bases in between. The germline V gene encodes CDR1 SGDLS and CDR2 YYNGEE. CDR3 amino acids: CASSERTGANEKLFF. Here the CDR3 DNA reads TGTGCCAGCAGCGAGAGGACGGGGGCTAATGAAAAACTGTTTTTT.

This clone was recorded many times. CDR3 bases: TGTGCCAGCAGCCAAGTCTCAGGGGGCGGCTACACCTTC. Protein sequence: CASSQVSGGGYTF. The V call is TRBV14, the J call TRBJ1-2, with 8 bases fitting TRBD1. J was trimmed by 8 bases and V by 1 base; bases with no gene match: 3. The CDR3 has 13 amino acids. Germline V gives CDR1 SGHDN, CDR2 FVKESK.

This clone has only one observation. The V gene is TRBV20-1, the J gene TRBJ2-5; D not certain. CDR1 and CDR2 from the germline V gene are DFQATT and SNEGSKA (reference sequence). Trimming removed 5 bases from V and 10 bases from J, with 14 bases in between. CDR3 length equals 11 residues. CDR3 coding DNA: TGCAGTGCTGCCAGAGATCCGGGCCAGTACTTC. Translating it yields CSAARDPGQYF.

CDR3 amino acids: CASSPTGVAGTEAFF. Here the CDR3 DNA reads TGTGCCAGCAGCCCGACAGGGGTCGCTGGCACTGAAGCTTTCTTT. V usage is TRBV7-6 and J usage is TRBJ1-1; 8 bases are a match to TRBD1. Germline CDR1 and CDR2: SGHVS and FNYEAQ. The ends lost 5 bases at V and 4 bases at J; junction bases unmatched: 9. This CDR3 has 15 amino acids.

The rearrangement joins TRBV23-1 to TRBJ2-4; perhaps TRBD2 as D (5 bases). TRBV23-1 belongs to the ORF category, with a function that is uncertain. The V gene lost 6 bases and the J gene lost 0 bases, with 27 bases spanning the gap. This CDR3 region has 20 residues. The CDR3 spells CASSLFLRAPGSLAKNIQYF. The CDR3 DNA sequence: TGCGCCAGCAGCCTATTTCTCCGGGCCCCGGGGTCTTTAGCCAAAAACATTCAGTACTTC.

This chain joins TRBV7-6 and TRBJ2-3, with TRBD1 matching over 12 bases. This CDR3 contains 16 residues. Looked up from germline, CDR1 is SGHVS and CDR2 is FNYEAQ. The V segment lost 5 bases and the J segment 3 bases; nucleotides outside the gene matches: 6. The CDR3 sequence: CASSPRDRGPTDTQYF. The CDR3, as DNA: TGTGCCAGCAGCCCCCGGGACAGGGGGCCTACAGATACGCAGTATTTT. The variable domain in full, with the rest retrieved from reference TRBV7-6 and TRBJ2-3, is GAGVSQSPRYKVTKRGQDVALRCDPISGHVSLYWYRQALGQGPEFLTYFNYEAQQDKSGLPNDRFSAERPEGSISTLTIQRTEQRDSAMYRCASSPRDRGPTDTQYFGPGTRLTVL.

There are a few counts of this clone. This chain connects TRBV7-8 to TRBJ1-1, with D unclear. The V gene lost 2 bases and the J gene lost 6 bases, with 7 bases spanning the gap. The length of the CDR3 is 12 residues. Germline V gene lookup returns CDR1 SGHVS and CDR2 FQNEAQ. CDR3 coding DNA: TGTGCCAGCAGCTTACCGGGATCTGAAGCTTTCTTT. This sequence encodes CASSLPGSEAFF.

This clone was found a few times. The V gene is TRBV6-1, the J gene TRBJ1-4; 8 bases agree with TRBD1. V was pared by 1 base and J by 8 bases, with 3 bases of the junction left unmatched. The CDR3 sequence is 14 residues long. CDR1 MNHNS and CDR2 SASEGT come from the germline V gene. Written as DNA, the CDR3 is TGTGCCAGCAGTGAAGTAACAGGGGGAGAAAAACTGTTTTTT. It specifies CASSEVTGGEKLFF.

The V gene is TRBV6-5, the J gene TRBJ2-7, with 8 bases that match TRBD1. CDR3 size: 13 residues. V dropped 11 bases and J dropped 3; count of bases not matched to a gene: 9. Germline V gene sequence: CDR1 MNHEY, CDR2 SVGAGI. CDR3 loop: CAAHGTGLYEQYF. CDR3 nucleotides: TGTGCCGCCCACGGGACAGGACTCTACGAGCAGTACTTC.

The chain has TRBV3-1 (or the pseudogene TRBV3-2) and TRBJ2-7; TRBD1 is a possible D gene (6 bases). The germline V gene encodes CDR1 LGHDT and CDR2 YNNKEL (reference sequence). Trimming took 3 bases from V and 2 from J, leaving 11 bases between them. CDR3 length equals 14 residues. The DNA for the CDR3 is TGTGCCAGCAGCCATCGGACAGAGGCCTACGAGCAGTACTTC. It specifies CASSHRTEAYEQYF.

The chain is built from TRBV5-1 and TRBJ2-7; TRBD1 aligns across 7 bases. This CDR3 comprises 14 residues. V lost 0 bases to trimming and J lost 3 bases; unmatched junction nucleotides: 3. Germline CDR1 and CDR2: SGHRS and YFSETQ. The DNA of the CDR3 is TGCGCCAGCAGCTTGGCCGGACAGGACTACGAGCAGTACTTC. This sequence encodes CASSLAGQDYEQYF. The whole variable domain, filled in from reference TRBV5-1 and TRBJ2-7, reads KAGVTQTPRYLIKTRGQQVTLSCSPISGHRSVSWYQQTPGQGLQFLFEYFSETQRNKGNFPGRFSGRQFSNSRSEMNVSTLELGDSALYLCASSLAGQDYEQYFGPGTRLTVT.

The chain uses TRBV7-8 and TRBJ2-3; 9 positions match TRBD2. The CDR3 spans 16 residues. CDR1 is SGHVS, CDR2 FQNEAQ, per germline. J lost 5 bases, V lost 3 bases, and 9 bases had no gene match. The CDR3 DNA is TGTGCCAGCAGCTTCGGCGGGGGGGCCAGAGGAGATACGCAGTATTTT. It yields the protein CASSFGGGARGDTQYF.

The V call is TRBV6-5, the J call TRBJ2-7; TRBD1 is a possible D gene (6 bases). The length of the CDR3 is 14 residues. Germline V gene data show CDR1 as MNHEY and CDR2 as SVGAGI. The V and J ends lost 8 bases and 1 base respectively, with 15 bases between them. The CDR3 coding sequence is TGTGCCAGCTACTCAGGGGCCCTTTCCTACGAGCAGTACTTC. Translated, it gives CASYSGALSYEQYF.

This chain connects TRBV11-2 to TRBJ1-2; perhaps TRBD1 as D (6 bases). The CDR3 is 13 amino acids. V was cut by 4 bases and J by 2 bases, with 8 bases left in between. Germline V gene lookup returns CDR1 SGHAT and CDR2 FQNNGV. The CDR3 spells CASSSQGNYGYTF. The CDR3 DNA is TGTGCCAGCAGCTCCCAGGGGAACTATGGCTACACCTTC. Full variable domain (rest looked up from reference TRBV11-2 and TRBJ1-2): EAGVAQSPRYKIIEKRQSVAFWCNPISGHATLYWYQQILGQGPKLLIQFQNNGVVDDSQLPKDRFSAERLKGVDSTLKIQPAKLEDSAVYLCASSSQGNYGYTFGSGTRLTVV.

This chain uses TRBV4-2 with TRBJ2-3, with TRBD2 matching 10 bases. Germline CDR1 LGHNA, CDR2 YNFKEQ. V shed 4 bases and J 5 bases; nucleotides not matched to a gene: 9. There are 16 residues in the CDR3. The CDR3 nucleotides are TGTGCCAGCAGCCCCAGTGGGAGCGGGGGGGAAGATACGCAGTATTTT. Translated, it gives CASSPSGSGGEDTQYF.

J is TRBJ2-4 and V is TRBV3-1 (or the pseudogene TRBV3-2), with D possibly TRBD1 on 5 matching bases. CDR3 size: 15 residues. V was clipped by 0 bases and J by 0 bases, with 6 bases between them. In germline, CDR1 is LGHDT, CDR2 YNNKEL (reference sequence). In DNA, the CDR3 is TGTGCCAGCAGCCAAGAAGGGGTAGCCAAAAACATTCAGTACTTC. Translation: CASSQEGVAKNIQYF.

This chain joins TRBV7-2 and TRBJ1-6, with D unclear. V gave up 3 bases and J gave up 4 bases, with 13 bases separating them. In germline, CDR1 is SGHTA, CDR2 FQGNSA. The CDR3 length is 16 residues. CDR3 in amino acids: CASSFRGLPYNSPLHF. CDR3 nucleotides: TGTGCCAGCAGCTTCCGGGGTTTGCCTTATAATTCACCCCTCCACTTT.

The chain uses TRBV4-1 and TRBJ1-4, with D perhaps TRBD1 (5 bases). This CDR3 has 16 residues. V was clipped by 4 bases and J by 5 bases, with 17 bases between them. CDR1 and CDR2 from the germline V gene are MGHRA and YSYEKL. CDR3 sequence (DNA): TGCGCCAGCAGCCCAAACGGGGGGGGAAAGAATGAAAAACTGTTTTTT. Amino acid sequence: CASSPNGGGKNEKLFF.

V usage is TRBV13 and J usage is TRBJ2-7, with 8 bases matching TRBD1. The CDR3 runs to 15 residues. V gave up 4 bases and J gave up 4 bases; unmatched junction bases: 9. Germline assignment: CDR1 PRHDT and CDR2 FYEKMQ (reference sequence). In nucleotides, the CDR3 is TGTGCCAGCAGCTACCTGGGACAGGTCTCTTACGAGCAGTACTTC. Translation: CASSYLGQVSYEQYF.

The V and J genes are TRBV6-6 and TRBJ2-3, with D possibly TRBD1 on 7 matching bases. The CDR3 is 14 amino acids. Germline V gene sequence: CDR1 MNHNY, CDR2 SVGAGI (reference sequence). V gave up 7 bases and J gave up 6 bases, with 17 bases separating them. CDR3 sequence: CASTSRGRLDTQYF. The CDR3 region has the DNA TGTGCCAGCACCTCCAGGGGGAGGTTGGATACGCAGTATTTT.

The chain combines TRBV5-4 with TRBJ2-5; TRBD2 matches 7 bases. Germline V gene lookup returns CDR1 SGHNT and CDR2 YYREEE (reference sequence). V was clipped by 3 bases and J by 3 bases; unmatched bases: 2. This CDR3 region has 13 residues. In DNA, the CDR3 is TGTGCCAGCAGCTCGGGACTAAAAGAGACCCAGTACTTC. It encodes CASSSGLKETQYF. Looking up the rest from reference TRBV5-4 and TRBJ2-5 gives the full variable domain: ETGVTQSPTHLIKTRGQQVTLRCSSQSGHNTVSWYQQALGQGPQFIFQYYREEENGRGNFPPRFSGLQFPNYSSELNVNALELDDSALYLCASSSGLKETQYFGPGTRLLVL.

The rearrangement links TRBV10-3 to TRBJ1-2; 10 bases map to TRBD1. Germline trimming cut 4 bases from V and 5 bases from J; bases unmatched to any gene: 4. The germline gives CDR1 ENHRY, CDR2 SYGVKD. The CDR3 totals 14 residues. CDR3 coding DNA: TGTGCCATCAGTGGCAGGACAGGGGGATATGGCTACACCTTC. This sequence encodes CAISGRTGGYGYTF.

In this sample, this clone turned up once. The rearrangement joins TRBV9 to TRBJ1-3, with D hard to call. The CDR3 contains 15 residues. Germline CDR1 reads SGDLS; CDR2 reads YYNGEE. The V end lost 5 bases, the J end lost 0 bases, and 12 bases lay between the germline ends. The CDR3 DNA reads as TGTGCCAGCAGTGATAGGTCTAGCTCTGGAAACACCATATATTTT. This gives the protein CASSDRSSSGNTIYF.

The chain combines TRBV27 with TRBJ1-2; TRBD1 is a possible D gene (5 bases). The V gene's germline CDR1 is MNHEY and CDR2 SMNVEV (reference sequence). V lost 3 bases and J 7 bases, leaving 12 bases between the germline ends. The CDR3 runs 13 residues. The CDR3 sequence: CASSFREYGGYTF. CDR3 bases: TGTGCCAGCAGTTTCAGGGAATACGGTGGCTACACCTTC.